Listed here is a single T cell receptor beta chain. This receptor's antigen is unknown. No base-level quality is on record; no much larger clone is a single base apart. The CDR3 numbers 16 residues from cysteine through phenylalanine. Kept here is only the CDR3 DNA, which spans 48 bases and is read in frame from base 1. Between the V and J ends, shortened by 2 bases and 1 base respectively, the junction contains 15 bases. Via the germline V gene (reference sequence), CDR1 is SGHNT and CDR2 YYREEE. Library preparation used the immunoSEQ multiplex PCR assay. A mixture of 60 forward primers for TCR Vbeta segments and 13 reverse primers for TCR Jbeta segments was used in the multiplex PCR. The CDR3 region of rearranged TCR beta genes was amplified from genomic DNA by a multiplex PCR assay. On the Illumina HiSeq System, the amplified TCR beta libraries were sequenced as 87-base-pair reads. As for the authors' bioinformatics: A later analysis tallied around 82 million unique TCR beta chains across the 650 to 750 repertoires, and around 9.9 million of those chains were shared by two or more donors. To remove PCR and sequencing errors, raw reads were error-corrected and collapsed into unique sequences using a nearest-neighbor algorithm that merged closely related sequences. V, D and J gene segments were assigned by aligning CDR3 sequences to IMGT reference sequences. For a sequence to be retained, a match of at least six nucleotides to both a V gene segment and a J gene segment was required. Rearrangements were called productive when the CDR3 lacked stop codons and stayed in frame with V and J; all others were non-productive. CDR3 was defined according to IMGT convention as the region running from the second conserved V-encoded cysteine to the conserved J-encoded phenylalanine. In an earlier analysis of 550 to 650 of the donors, sequences lacking an unambiguous match to a single V gene segment were excluded. An earlier analysis of under 750 of the donors called V segments functional above 56.7% productive rearrangements and segregating when the between-donor standard deviation exceeded 5%. A statistical classification framework was built to diagnose cytomegalovirus status from the catalog of TCR beta chain sequences. A later analysis assigned V and J genes by comparing TCR nucleotide sequences with IMGT/GENE-DB human TR gene sequences. The TCRdist pipeline was used in a later analysis to assign CDR3 sequences and most-parsimonious VDJ recombination scenarios. In a later analysis, each TCR beta chain was defined by its CDR3 amino acid sequence together with its V-gene family, and reads lacking a unique V-gene family were excluded. In a later analysis, fewer than 650 highly shared, low-generation-probability nucleotide sequences were removed to address suspected cross-contamination and a sequencing artifact. In a later analysis, a clonal expansion index for each public chain was calculated from normalized within-repertoire ranks of inferred template counts. In a later analysis, generation probabilities were computed using a VDJ recombination model fitted to out-of-frame rearrangements, and the results were checked against IGoR. In a later analysis, hypergeometric tests were used to score TCR-TCR, TCR-HLA and TCR-CMV co-occurrence, with a repertoire-size bias correction applied to TCR pairs. In a later analysis, false discovery rates were estimated by permuting HLA or CMV assignments 20 times. In a later analysis, co-occurring TCRs were grouped using DBSCAN, and TCRdist sequence similarity was added for clustering within HLA-allele-positive subsets. Repertoires with fewer than 30,000 or more than 120,000 public chains were left out of co-occurrence clustering, as were five repertoires with anomalous nucleotide sharing. TCRdb provides this immuneACCESS table in a form limited to in-frame rearrangements. Some clones are lacking; in checked studies, under half of them reflect an unresolved V gene, and why the rest are absent is not known. The V and J calls and the clone size are those of that table, but D and trimming were determined from the DNA. The sample table holds fewer than 120,000 clones, of which roughly 78% were seen once. The ten largest account for 1.3% of the sample.

The cohort was made up of about 610 healthy bone marrow donors. Cohort members were all nominally healthy when sampled, although unrecorded immune exposures were likely present. The donor was CMV seronegative and belonged to the group of around 350 seronegative cohort members. A peripheral blood sample was collected from each donor, and TCR beta sequencing was performed on peripheral blood mononuclear cells. Genomic DNA extraction from the blood cell samples was performed with the Qiagen DNeasy Blood Extraction Kit. The source of the sample is a study of cytomegalovirus exposure and HLA in healthy donors (dated by TCRdb to about 2017). For the wider study: An earlier analysis of roughly 570 of the donors reported 250 to 300 Gb of sequence data and 117 million unique TCR beta sequences obtained from around 170 million T cells. The study was designed to test whether signatures of past pathogen exposure could be identified by cataloging public T cell receptors. Along with the approximately 700-subject first cohort, a separate validation cohort of 120 different subjects was used. HLA typing covered class I and class II loci at four-digit resolution. An early release that covered fewer than 800 HLA-typed donors contained about 290 gigabases of sequencing data and about 93 million unique TCR sequences. Every repertoire in the discovery cohort had been generated on one and the same sequencing platform. Donor age, sex, ethnicity and CMV serostatus were compiled alongside the repertoire data. Rather than drawing on any new phenotypic data, the later analysis identified candidate immune exposures from TCR beta sequences and the way those sequences occurred across donors. Of the roughly 390 genotyped donors, about 80% fell in the genetic ancestry cluster associated with self-reported Caucasian donors. Four to six DR-DQ haplotypes were handled as single units for association and clustering because linkage in the cohort was strong. Across 398 genotyped donors of the cohort, an average of approximately 200,000 unique TCR beta nucleotide sequences per donor were sequenced, and roughly a sixth of those sequences were non-productive. A later genetic analysis took genome-wide SNP genotypes for about three fifths of the roughly 670 donors and used that subset as a discovery cohort. Typing coverage varied by locus: roughly 629-640 donors for A, B, C, DRB1 and DQB1; more than 500 for DQA1; approximately 570 for DPA1; approximately 490 for DPB1. To predict cytomegalovirus infection status, the study combined high-throughput TCR immunosequencing, statistical association of individual TCRs with disease status, and machine learning. The study profiled the T cell repertoires of hundreds of subjects by immunosequencing and related them to cytomegalovirus serostatus. An earlier analysis of several hundred of the donors applied high-throughput TCR beta sequencing to assess whether each TCR beta V gene segment acted as functional or pseudogenic. In a later analysis, previously published TCR beta repertoires from fewer than 750 donors were re-analyzed and high-resolution HLA genotyping was added so that TCR occurrence patterns could be studied. What the study reported, not specific to this receptor: Three of the identified cytomegalovirus-associated TCR beta chains were confirmed in vitro to be specific for cytomegalovirus antigens. Broadly in line with IMGT annotations, most TCR beta V segments showed up in productive rearrangements about 87% or about 30% of the time in an earlier analysis of 587 of the donors. In a later analysis, HLA-associated TCR beta chains were found to be more clonally expanded and to have lower generation probabilities than equally common non-associated chains. A further reported finding was that TCR beta sequences accurately predicted the HLA-A and HLA-B alleles for most subjects in the first cohort. Because counts were too low, seventeen rarely observed V segments, including chromosome 9 orphons, were excluded from the earlier analysis of around 590 of the donors. A cluster of highly shared sequence variants was judged likely to represent a technical artifact of the sequencing pipeline. Some IMGT-functional V segments, including TRBV6-2 and TRBV6-3, could not be told apart with the 87-base-pair reads, so those segments were excluded. The presence/absence analyses assumed that sequencing depth was roughly uniform across donors, and that assumption may not be true. Cytomegalovirus status was reported to be diagnosed by the classifier with high specificity and sensitivity in both the original and validation cohorts. In a later analysis, TCR association rates were found to vary across HLA loci, with the most associated TCRs seen for DRB1 alleles and the fewest for HLA-C alleles. The only immune exposure information available for the cohort was CMV serostatus. This cohort had only TCR beta chains sequenced, and the lack of alpha or paired-chain data limited which features could be detected. At a false discovery rate of 0.05, a later analysis linked 15,000 to 20,000 TCR beta sequences to specific HLA alleles. Linkage disequilibrium might explain the correlated functional status among segregating V segments, but an unknown experimental factor could not be ruled out. The authors suggested that the approach could potentially be extended to other disease states and immunological phenotypes. In a later analysis, several top co-occurrence clusters were reported to appear linked to parvovirus B19, influenza, CMV and Epstein-Barr virus. HLA typing was unavailable for some donors at each locus, so association tests used only the typed subset. Most CMV-associated TCR beta chains appeared to be HLA-restricted in a later analysis, and the HLA associations seemed to be driven largely by CMV exposure. Most TCR sequences were observed very rarely across donors, whereas some public TCRs were present in many individuals. V-gene and J-gene trimming of TCR beta chains was associated with a missense DCLRE1C variant in a later genetic analysis, and the association was replicated in an independent cohort. When HLA alleles, especially DR and DQ, strongly co-occurred, TCR associations were difficult to assign to individual alleles. The study listed 150 to 200 TCR beta chains as associated with cytomegalovirus. According to a later genetic analysis, donors in an Asian-associated ancestry cluster had fewer N-insertions in productive TCRs than the approximately 650-donor mean.

The sequence joins TRBV5-4 to TRBJ2-5; perhaps TRBD1 is the D gene, with 5 bases matching. Sequencing used PBMCs. This receptor was obtained from a woman aged 25-40 years in good health and CMV-seronegative. The nucleotide sequence is given as TGTGCCAGCAGCTTTTCACTACAGGTCGTCCAAGAGACCCAGTACTTC. Its protein reads: CASSFSLQVVQETQYF.